What follows are 14 T cell receptor beta chains derived from one specimen sequenced in a study of cytomegalovirus exposure and HLA in healthy donors. Use of 60 Vbeta and 13 Jbeta primers characterized the PCR. Sequencing was performed with immunoSEQ multiplex PCR; in TCRdb, only in-frame clones are kept and a portion is missing. Among approximately 170,000 clones listed, around 75% were seen once. The sequencing input was PBMCs. These receptors all come from a male donor in good health and CMV-seronegative.

This clone has only a few counts. The V and J genes are TRBV5-4 and TRBJ1-2, with TRBD1 as a possible D gene (5 bases). The V end was cut by 5 bases, the J end by 4 bases, with 9 bases between. The CDR3 totals 12 residues. Germline V gene data show CDR1 as SGHNT and CDR2 as YYREEE (reference sequence). The CDR3 is CASSPGRYGYTF. CDR3 nucleotides: TGTGCCAGCAGTCCAGGGCGCTATGGCTACACCTTC.

CDR3 DNA: TGTGCCTGGAGTTCTGGACTAGCGTGGGAAGAGCAGTTCTTC. It translates to CAWSSGLAWEEQFF. The chain employs TRBV30 and TRBJ2-1, with 9 bases lining up with TRBD2. J gave up 10 bases and V 2 bases, and 9 bases lay outside the gene matches. The CDR3 is made up of 14 amino acids. Germline CDR1 and CDR2: GTSNPN and SVGIG (reference sequence). Filled out from reference TRBV30 and TRBJ2-1, the complete variable domain reads SQTIHQWPATLVQPVGSPLSLECTVEGTSNPNLYWYRQAAGRGLQLLFYSVGIGQISSEVPQNLSASRPQDRQFILSSKKLLLSDSGFYLCAWSSGLAWEEQFFGPGTRLTVL.

The sample holds one count of this clone. V is TRBV29-1 and J is TRBJ1-2, with D perhaps TRBD1 (5 bases). This CDR3 is 13 amino acids long. Germline V gene sequence: CDR1 SQVTM, CDR2 ANQGSEA. V was cut by 6 bases and J by 4 bases, with 15 bases left in between. CDR3 DNA sequence: TGCAGCGTCTCCTCAGGGCTTCCCTATGGCTACACCTTC. It encodes CSVSSGLPYGYTF.

This chain links TRBV5-1 with TRBJ2-3; 9 nucleotides match TRBD1. The CDR3 loop spans 14 amino acids. CDR1 SGHRS and CDR2 YFSETQ come from the germline V gene. Germline trimming cut 5 bases from V and 3 bases from J; bases unmatched to any gene: 4. The CDR3 reads CASRWTGETDTQYF. The CDR3 DNA follows: TGCGCCAGCAGATGGACAGGGGAGACAGATACGCAGTATTTT.

Turning to this clone: The same CDR3 can be traced to other DNA sequences in this sample. The V gene is TRBV11-3, the J gene TRBJ2-7; D might be TRBD1 (6 bases). The CDR3 runs to 13 residues. Between the trimmed V and J ends, which lost 5 bases and 3 bases, there was a span of 11 bases. Per germline, CDR1 SGHNT and CDR2 YENEEA. The CDR3 loop reads CASSLGAGYEQYF. The CDR3 nucleotides are TGTGCCAGCAGCCTGGGGGCAGGCTACGAGCAGTACTTC.

The count of this clone is one. This chain links TRBV5-8 with TRBJ2-7, with 9 bases matching TRBD2. J lost 5 bases, V lost 4 bases, and 10 bases had no gene match. CDR3 size: 15 residues. Germline CDR1 reads SGHTS; CDR2 reads YDEGEE. CDR3 bases: TGTGCCAGCAGCCCCCTGCGGGGGGGGGCCAACGAGCAGTACTTC. This encodes CASSPLRGGANEQYF.

This rearrangement joins TRBV21-1 to TRBJ2-2; whether TRBD1, the table's D call, matches the DNA was not checked. TRBV21-1 is marked as a pseudogene. CDR3 size: 16 residues. The CDR3 is CASSLRTEWNTGELFF. The CDR3 DNA follows: TGTGCCAGCAGCCTTCGGACAGAATGGAACACCGGGGAGCTGTTTTTT.

Regarding this clone: Distinct nucleotide sequences in the sample also encode this CDR3. J is TRBJ1-6 and V is TRBV5-1; 7 bases agree with TRBD1. This CDR3 region has 18 residues. Per germline, CDR1 SGHRS and CDR2 YFSETQ. The trim removed 4 bases at V and 0 bases at J, leaving 10 bases unmatched. CDR3 DNA: TGCGCCAGCAGCCTCTTCTTACAGGGGAGCTCCTATAATTCACCCCTCCACTTT. Translated, it gives CASSLFLQGSSYNSPLHF.

The chain is built from TRBV19 and TRBJ1-1; 7 bases line up with TRBD1. Germline values: CDR1 LNHDA, CDR2 SQIVND (reference sequence). The CDR3 runs to 16 residues. J lost 1 base, V lost 1 base, and 6 bases had no gene match. This CDR3 is CASSIAAAGGNTEAFF. DNA for the CDR3: TGTGCCAGTAGTATAGCCGCTGCAGGGGGGAACACTGAAGCTTTCTTT.

This clone has only a few counts. The chain uses TRBV9 and TRBJ1-1; 9 nucleotides match TRBD1. Germline CDR1 reads SGDLS; CDR2 reads YYNGEE. J lost 3 bases, V lost 3 bases, and 9 bases had no gene match. CDR3 length: 16 residues. CDR3 DNA sequence: TGTGCCAGCAGCGACACAGGGGGCCGGCTGGACACTGAAGCTTTCTTT. Translating gives CASSDTGGRLDTEAFF.

This clone was detected a few times. The genes are TRBV7-9 and TRBJ2-7; D might be TRBD2 (5 bases). The germline V gene has CDR1 SEHNR and CDR2 FQNEAQ (reference sequence). The CDR3 consists of 16 residues. V dropped 5 bases and J dropped 2 bases, with 19 bases sitting between them. DNA of the CDR3: TGTGCCAGCAGCCAATCGCGCGTTAGCGAGACCTACGAGCAGTACTTC. Its translation: CASSQSRVSETYEQYF.

This clone has just a few counts. The chain is built from TRBV5-8 and TRBJ2-3; possible D gene TRBD1, 6 bases. The CDR3 loop spans 15 amino acids. The V gene lost 4 bases and the J gene lost 2 bases, with 14 bases spanning the gap. Germline values: CDR1 SGHTS, CDR2 YDEGEE. This chain's CDR3 is CASSPGHHYTDTQYF. The CDR3 coding sequence is TGTGCCAGCAGCCCGGGACACCACTACACAGATACGCAGTATTTT.

V usage is TRBV5-1 and J usage is TRBJ2-5; the match to TRBD2 covers 9 bases. The CDR3 totals 15 residues. The J segment lost 5 bases and the V segment lost 0 bases, leaving 5 bases of the junction unmatched. From germline, CDR1 is SGHRS and CDR2 YFSETQ. The CDR3 protein is CASSLGGGAVETQYF. The CDR3 DNA sequence: TGCGCCAGCAGCTTGGGCGGGGGGGCCGTTGAGACCCAGTACTTC.

This chain connects TRBV15 to TRBJ1-2; TRBD1 aligns across 8 bases. Trimming took 4 bases from V and 2 from J; bases not matched to a gene: 3. CDR1 and CDR2 (germline): LNHNV, YYDKDF (reference sequence). There are 14 residues in the CDR3. CDR3 protein: CATSIDRGNYGYTF. CDR3 sequence (DNA): TGTGCCACCAGCATCGACAGGGGCAACTATGGCTACACCTTC.